What follows are 19 T cell receptor beta chains derived from one specimen sequenced in a study of CD8 T cells in Susac syndrome. When the RNA was reverse transcribed, random hexamers were used with an input of about 0.5 to 1 ug. TCRdb re-called the immunoSEQ multiplex PCR reads through MiXCR, storing one row per CDR3 protein. The profile covers 150,000 to 200,000 distinct CDR3 sequences, with approximately 94% appearing a single time and roughly 0.094% taken by the ten largest. The specimen sequenced was CD4+ T cells from PBMCs. Source of these receptors: a human donor with multiple sclerosis.

V is TRBV20-1 and J is TRBJ2-7; no clear D. V lost 6 bases and J 7 bases, leaving 19 bases between the germline ends. The length of the CDR3 is 13 residues. CDR1 and CDR2 (germline): DFQATT, SNEGSKA (reference sequence). The CDR3 DNA reads TGCAGTGCCCCCCACAGCAATACGATGGAGCAGTACTTC. It yields the protein CSAPHSNTMEQYF.

This clonotype was seen only a few times. The chain employs TRBV6-2 or TRBV6-3 and TRBJ2-7; 7 bases fit TRBD1. This CDR3 comprises 14 residues. CDR1 and CDR2 from the germline V gene are MNHEY and SVGEGT. V shed 5 bases and J 2 bases; nucleotides not matched to a gene: 6. The CDR3 nucleotides are TGTGCCAGCAGTACGACAGGGCTACCCTACGAGCAGTACTTC. As protein: CASSTTGLPYEQYF.

The DNA for the CDR3 is TGTGCCAGCAGGAGGGGCGGTAGCAATCAGCCCCAGCATTTT. The encoded protein is CASRRGGSNQPQHF. This chain connects TRBV27 to TRBJ1-5; D is perhaps TRBD1 (5 bases). V shed 6 bases and J shed 0 bases, with 9 bases lying between them. Per germline, CDR1 MNHEY and CDR2 SMNVEV (reference sequence). The CDR3 has 14 residues.

This chain links TRBV6-9 with TRBJ2-7, with D perhaps assigned TRBD1 or TRBD2 (5 bases each). V was pared by 8 bases and J by 4 bases, with 12 bases between. The CDR3 consists of 12 residues. The germline CDR1 and CDR2 sequences are MNHGY and SVAAGI. The CDR3 here is CASPMGVYEQYF. CDR3 DNA sequence: TGTGCCAGCCCTATGGGGGTTTACGAGCAGTACTTC.

Only one count was recorded for this clonotype. The chain joins TRBV5-1 to TRBJ2-7; D call uncertain. Germline assignment: CDR1 SGHRS and CDR2 YFSETQ. The CDR3 is made up of 13 amino acids. V dropped 5 bases and J dropped 3 bases, with 12 bases sitting between them. The CDR3 sequence is CASRLVVGYEQYF. The CDR3, as DNA: TGCGCCAGCAGATTAGTCGTAGGCTACGAGCAGTACTTC.

This rearrangement joins TRBV5-1 to TRBJ2-5; D is ambiguous. The CDR3 consists of 15 residues. Germline CDR1 SGHRS, CDR2 YFSETQ. V lost 0 bases to trimming and J lost 5 bases, with 14 bases between them. CDR3 sequence: CASSLADGPRETQYF. In DNA, the CDR3 is TGCGCCAGCAGCTTGGCCGACGGACCTCGGGAGACCCAGTACTTC. Combining the CDR3 with reference TRBV5-1 and TRBJ2-5 gives the whole variable domain KAGVTQTPRYLIKTRGQQVTLSCSPISGHRSVSWYQQTPGQGLQFLFEYFSETQRNKGNFPGRFSGRQFSNSRSEMNVSTLELGDSALYLCASSLADGPRETQYFGPGTRLLVL.

The V and J genes are TRBV6-6 and TRBJ2-4; 7 bases map to TRBD2. V trimming: 4 bases; J trimming: 12 bases; junction bases outside the gene matches: 9. In germline, CDR1 is MNHNY, CDR2 SVGAGI (reference sequence). The CDR3 covers 13 residues. The CDR3 region has the DNA TGTGCCAGCAGTTCCTCTGGGGGGGGGTCTCAGTACTTC. It codes for CASSSSGGGSQYF.

This chain connects TRBV18 to TRBJ1-2; no clear D. The germline CDR1 and CDR2 sequences are KGHSH and LQKENI. V lost 0 bases and J lost 4, with 3 bases in between. The CDR3 is 12 amino acids. The chain's CDR3 is CASSPPTYGYTF. DNA for the CDR3: TGTGCCAGCTCACCACCGACCTATGGCTACACCTTC.

CDR3 nucleotide sequence: TGCAGCGTTGAGGGGGGCAGGGGTACTGAAGCTTTCTTT. It yields the protein CSVEGGRGTEAFF. This chain joins TRBV29-1 and TRBJ1-1, with D possibly being TRBD1 (6 bases). Germline assignment: CDR1 SQVTM and CDR2 ANQGSEA. This CDR3 is 13 amino acids long. The V and J ends lost 3 bases and 5 bases respectively, with 13 bases between them.

This clonotype was detected only a few times. This sequence joins TRBV6-5 and TRBJ1-6; no firm D call. Germline V gene lookup returns CDR1 MNHEY and CDR2 SVGAGI. V was clipped by 2 bases and J by 7 bases, with 12 bases between them. CDR3 size: 15 residues. CDR3 loop: CASSYGPIPNSPLHF. CDR3 in DNA: TGTGCCAGCAGTTACGGGCCAATCCCCAATTCACCCCTCCACTTT.

This clonotype is a singleton in its sample. This rearrangement joins TRBV7-2 to TRBJ1-1; D not certain. Between the trimmed V and J ends, which lost 5 bases and 1 base, there was a span of 14 bases. CDR3 length: 15 amino acids. Germline loops: CDR1 SGHTA, CDR2 FQGNSA. CDR3 in amino acids: CASSLAAGPNTEAFF. DNA of the CDR3: TGTGCCAGCAGCCTTGCCGCCGGACCGAACACTGAAGCTTTCTTT.

The rearrangement uses TRBV9 and TRBJ2-2; TRBD1 agrees at 8 bases. CDR3 length equals 15 residues. The germline CDR1 and CDR2 sequences are SGDLS and YYNGEE. The junction had 4 bases not matched to a gene; V was cut back by 0 bases and J by 6 bases. The CDR3 bases are TGTGCCAGCAGCGTAGCCAGGGGGCGCTCCGGGGAGCTGTTTTTT. Protein sequence: CASSVARGRSGELFF. Variable domain in full (rest from reference TRBV9 and TRBJ2-2): DSGVTQTPKHLITATGQRVTLRCSPRSGDLSVYWYQQSLDQGLQFLIQYYNGEERAKGNILERFSAQQFPDLHSELNLSSLELGDSALYFCASSVARGRSGELFFGEGSRLTVL.

This rearrangement joins TRBV30 to TRBJ2-2, with D perhaps given as TRBD1 or TRBD2 (6 bases each). The length of the CDR3 is 14 residues. V was trimmed by 6 bases and J by 7 bases, leaving 18 bases between them. Looked up from germline, CDR1 is GTSNPN and CDR2 is SVGIG (reference sequence). Written as DNA, the CDR3 is TGTGCCTGCCCACCCCCGGGGGCTGGCGGGGAGCTGTTTTTT. Its protein product is CACPPPGAGGELFF.

The rearrangement uses TRBV5-1 and TRBJ1-2; 7 bases map to TRBD1. The germline CDR1 and CDR2 sequences are SGHRS and YFSETQ. V gave up 4 bases and J gave up 8 bases; unmatched junction bases: 8. The CDR3 sequence is 13 residues long. The CDR3 spells CASSLSIGGGYTF. The CDR3 DNA reads as TGCGCCAGCAGCCTCTCCATAGGGGGCGGCTACACCTTC.

The V call is TRBV20-1, the J call TRBJ1-6; D is undetermined. CDR1 and CDR2 from the germline V gene are DFQATT and SNEGSKA (reference sequence). Trimming shortened V by 6 bases and J by 4 bases, and 13 bases separated the two germline ends. There are 14 residues in the CDR3. CDR3 nucleotides: TGCAGTGCACCACCGCCCAGTTATAATTCACCCCTCCACTTT. Its protein product is CSAPPPSYNSPLHF.

This rearrangement joins TRBV11-3 to TRBJ2-7, with 13 bases aligning to TRBD2. CDR1 SGHNT and CDR2 YENEEA come from the germline V gene. Trimming took 6 bases from V and 5 from J; bases not matched to a gene: 13. CDR3 length: 17 amino acids. The CDR3 DNA is TGTGCCAGCAGTTTTACCCCCGGGACTAGCGGGGCCCACGAGCAGTACTTC. Its protein product is CASSFTPGTSGAHEQYF.

This chain uses TRBV19 with TRBJ1-1; tentative D call: TRBD1 (6 bases). The length of the CDR3 is 13 residues. CDR1 and CDR2 (germline): LNHDA, SQIVND (reference sequence). V was trimmed by 10 bases and J by 1 base, leaving 13 bases between them. The CDR3 DNA reads as TGTGCCACACGGGACACCGAGAACACTGAAGCTTTCTTT. Encoded protein: CATRDTENTEAFF.

The V and J genes are TRBV7-2 and TRBJ2-7; D remains unclear. Trimming stripped 4 bases from V and 7 bases from J, with 11 bases between. Germline V gives CDR1 SGHTA, CDR2 FQGNSA. This CDR3 is 12 amino acids long. Here the CDR3 DNA reads TGTGCCAGCAGCTGGGCAAGAGGTGAGCAGTACTTC. Its translation: CASSWARGEQYF. The variable domain in full, completed from reference TRBV7-2 and TRBJ2-7, reads GAGVSQSPSNKVTEKGKDVELRCDPISGHTALYWYRQSLGQGLEFLIYFQGNSAPDKSGLPSDRFSAERTGGSVSTLTIQRTQQEDSAVYLCASSWARGEQYFGPGTRLTVT.

Here the CDR3 DNA reads TGTGCCTGGACCCAAAAGTCGGGGTATGGCTACACCTTC. This translates into CAWTQKSGYGYTF. The J gene is TRBJ1-2, the V gene TRBV30; no definite D call. Looked up from germline, CDR1 is GTSNPN and CDR2 is SVGIG (reference sequence). The CDR3 is made up of 13 amino acids. Trimming stripped 4 bases from V and 5 bases from J, with 14 bases between.